This TCR beta chain was found in a study of T cell changes during pregnancy in multiple sclerosis. Data came from immunoSEQ multiplex PCR; TCRdb stores just in-frame clones and leaves some out. The repertoire holds about 60,000 clones, with roughly 92% as singletons. The length of the CDR3 is 11 residues. V was pared by 4 bases and J by 7 bases, with 8 bases between. CDR1 SGHVS and CDR2 FQNEAQ come from the germline V gene. This TCR was recovered from a female donor with multiple sclerosis, enrolled in a pregnancy study. The chain recombines TRBV7-8 with TRBJ2-7; no definite D call. Sequenced here: peripheral blood, sampled in the first trimester of pregnancy. The CDR3: CASSSPGEQYF. CDR3 coding DNA: TGTGCCAGCAGCTCTCCCGGGGAGCAGTACTTC.